These 28 T cell receptor beta chains originate from one sample sequenced in a study of cytomegalovirus exposure and HLA in healthy donors. In the PCR, 60 Vbeta and 13 Jbeta primers were used. This table comes from immunoSEQ multiplex PCR, and its TCRdb copy is limited to in-frame clones, with some not included. Among approximately 100,000 clones, around 75% were seen once, and the ten largest hold 2% to 2.5%. The sequenced sample consisted of PBMCs. The receptors come from a man between 35 and 55 years old in good health and CMV-seronegative.

The chain has TRBV7-3 and TRBJ2-3; D is possibly TRBD1 (6 bases). This CDR3 has 17 amino acids. Germline lookup yields CDR1 SGHTA and CDR2 FQGTGA. The germline V and J ends were trimmed by 6 bases and 0 bases, with 19 bases remaining between them. This chain's CDR3 is CASSYQPTGSSTDTQYF. The CDR3 bases are TGTGCCAGCAGTTATCAACCTACAGGGTCCAGCACAGATACGCAGTATTTT.

The V call is TRBV6-1, the J call TRBJ1-3; a possible D gene is TRBD1 (5 bases). The germline V gene has CDR1 MNHNS and CDR2 SASEGT. The V end was cut by 1 base, the J end by 2 bases, with 9 bases between. The CDR3 runs 15 residues. In nucleotides, the CDR3 is TGTGCCAGCAGTGAAGTGGGGGGAACTGGAAACACCATATATTTT. Translated, it gives CASSEVGGTGNTIYF.

The chain has TRBV6-1 and TRBJ2-2; D is possibly TRBD2 (6 bases). With 4 bases removed from V and 1 base from J, the gap between germline ends came to 7 bases. The CDR3 loop spans 14 amino acids. Germline assignment: CDR1 MNHNS and CDR2 SASEGT. The CDR3 DNA reads TGTGCCAGCAGTGGGGGGGTGAACACCGGGGAGCTGTTTTTT. The encoded protein is CASSGGVNTGELFF.

The chain employs TRBV9 and TRBJ2-6, with no clear D. V lost 4 bases and J 2 bases, leaving 7 bases between the germline ends. Germline CDR1 SGDLS, CDR2 YYNGEE. The CDR3 extends over 14 amino acids. DNA for the CDR3: TGTGCCAGCAGCCCTGCGGCTGGGGCCAACGTCCTGACTTTC. It specifies CASSPAAGANVLTF.

This clone was picked up a small number of times. The chain carries TRBV9 and TRBJ1-2; 9 bases match TRBD1. Germline CDR1 SGDLS, CDR2 YYNGEE. The CDR3 contains 15 residues. V trimming: 0 bases; J trimming: 5 bases; junction bases outside the gene matches: 5. CDR3 in DNA: TGTGCCAGCAGCGTAGGTTGGACAGGGGAATATGGCTACACCTTC. It specifies CASSVGWTGEYGYTF.

The V and J genes are TRBV29-1 and TRBJ1-5; tentative D call: TRBD1 (5 bases). This CDR3 is built from 14 residues. Trimming shortened V by 4 bases and J by 0 bases, and 10 bases separated the two germline ends. In germline, CDR1 is SQVTM, CDR2 ANQGSEA. The chain's CDR3 is CSVATVHSNQPQHF. In DNA form, the CDR3 reads TGCAGCGTTGCGACAGTCCATAGCAATCAGCCCCAGCATTTT.

This chain links TRBV19 with TRBJ1-2; 9 nucleotides match TRBD1. Looked up from germline, CDR1 is LNHDA and CDR2 is SQIVND (reference sequence). CDR3 length: 12 amino acids. V lost 10 bases to trimming and J lost 8 bases; unmatched junction nucleotides: 8. This CDR3 reads CANPFDRGGYTF. Written as DNA, the CDR3 is TGTGCCAATCCGTTCGACAGGGGGGGCTACACCTTC.

The chain has TRBV19 and TRBJ1-1; 8 nucleotides line up with TRBD1. The V gene end was trimmed by 6 bases and the J gene end by 3 bases; junction bases not matched to a gene: 3. CDR3 length: 13 amino acids. Germline CDR1 reads LNHDA; CDR2 reads SQIVND (reference sequence). The CDR3 region has the DNA TGTGCCAGTAGGACGACAGGGGACACTGAAGCTTTCTTT. It translates to CASRTTGDTEAFF.

DNA for the CDR3: TGTGCCAGCAGCCCTGACGGAGCTGGAAACACCATATATTTT. Its translation is CASSPDGAGNTIYF. The gene calls are TRBV7-7 and TRBJ1-3; D uncertain. Germline CDR1 and CDR2: SSHAT and FNYEAQ (reference sequence). Trimming cost V 5 bases and J 2 bases, with 10 bases left between them. This CDR3 is built from 14 residues. The whole variable domain, filled in from reference TRBV7-7 and TRBJ1-3, reads GAGVSQSPRYKVTKRGQDVTLRCDPISSHATLYWYQQALGQGPEFLTYFNYEAQPDKSGLPSDRFSAERPEGSISTLTIQRTEQRDSAMYRCASSPDGAGNTIYFGEGSWLTVV.

This clone has only a few counts. The identical CDR3 is also encoded by other nucleotide sequences in the sample. This chain connects TRBV5-1 to TRBJ2-3, with a tentative D call TRBD2 (6 bases). This CDR3 comprises 14 residues. Germline V gene sequence: CDR1 SGHRS, CDR2 YFSETQ. Trimming removed 4 bases from V and 2 bases from J, with 11 bases in between. The CDR3 protein is CASSPGGDTDTQYF. CDR3 DNA: TGCGCCAGCAGCCCTGGCGGGGACACAGATACGCAGTATTTT.

The chain recombines TRBV9 with TRBJ1-2; D is ambiguous. Trimming removed 0 bases at V and 7 bases at J, with 16 bases between. Germline CDR1 is SGDLS and CDR2 is YYNGEE. The CDR3 contains 15 residues. The CDR3 DNA follows: TGTGCCAGCAGCGTAGATCGGGTGTCCCGTGGTGGCTACACCTTC. Amino acid sequence: CASSVDRVSRGGYTF. The full variable domain, rest sourced from reference TRBV9 and TRBJ1-2, is DSGVTQTPKHLITATGQRVTLRCSPRSGDLSVYWYQQSLDQGLQFLIQYYNGEERAKGNILERFSAQQFPDLHSELNLSSLELGDSALYFCASSVDRVSRGGYTFGSGTRLTVV.

A single count supports this clone. V gene TRBV29-1 combines with J gene TRBJ2-7; 10 positions agree with TRBD1. The J segment lost 0 bases and the V segment lost 4 bases, leaving 0 bases of the junction unmatched. The CDR3 has 13 amino acids. CDR1 and CDR2 (germline): SQVTM, ANQGSEA. The CDR3 region has the DNA TGCAGCGTTGGGGACAGGGGCTCCTACGAGCAGTACTTC. This sequence encodes CSVGDRGSYEQYF.

The chain has TRBV10-1 and TRBJ1-6; D is unclear. Deletions cut 6 bases from V and 0 bases from J, with 9 bases between. Germline V gene lookup returns CDR1 WNHNN and CDR2 SYGVQD (reference sequence). This CDR3 region has 15 residues. The CDR3 DNA reads as TGCGCCAGCAGGGACGGGAGCTCCTATAATTCACCCCTCCACTTT. It is translated as CASRDGSSYNSPLHF.

The J gene is TRBJ1-1, the V gene TRBV15; 11 nucleotides match TRBD1. CDR1 is LNHNV, CDR2 YYDKDF, per germline (reference sequence). The CDR3 has 14 amino acids. With V trimmed by 1 base and J by 6 bases, 1 base remained unmatched. The CDR3 spells CATSRGTGGPEAFF. DNA for the CDR3: TGTGCCACCAGCAGAGGGACAGGGGGCCCTGAAGCTTTCTTT.

This clone showed up just once. The genes are TRBV5-6 and TRBJ2-1; D perhaps matches TRBD1 (5 bases). In germline, CDR1 is SGHDT, CDR2 YYEEEE. Between the trimmed V and J ends, which lost 2 bases and 4 bases, there was a span of 19 bases. There are 17 residues in the CDR3. CDR3 sequence reads: CASSFLVQARQYNEQFF. CDR3 in DNA: TGTGCCAGCAGCTTCCTGGTCCAGGCCAGACAGTACAATGAGCAGTTCTTC.

The rearrangement links TRBV7-2 to TRBJ2-7; D perhaps matches TRBD1 (5 bases). Germline V lookup: CDR1 SGHTA, CDR2 FQGNSA. Trimming removed 4 bases at V and 8 bases at J, with 18 bases between. The CDR3 runs 14 residues. CDR3 in DNA: TGTGCCAGCAGCTGGCTCAGGGATAGCACCCAGCAGTACTTC. This codes for CASSWLRDSTQQYF. Full variable domain (outside the CDR3, taken from reference TRBV7-2 and TRBJ2-7): GAGVSQSPSNKVTEKGKDVELRCDPISGHTALYWYRQSLGQGLEFLIYFQGNSAPDKSGLPSDRFSAERTGGSVSTLTIQRTQQEDSAVYLCASSWLRDSTQQYFGPGTRLTVT.

This clone occurred a few times. The genes are TRBV7-9 and TRBJ1-1; no clear D gene. Trimming pared 1 base from V and 4 bases from J, leaving 25 bases between. The CDR3 covers 19 residues. The germline gives CDR1 SEHNR, CDR2 FQNEAQ (reference sequence). CDR3 coding DNA: TGTGCCAGCAGCTTAGGACTAGGGTGGAGGGATCAAAACCCCACTGAAGCTTTCTTT. Its translation: CASSLGLGWRDQNPTEAFF.

The chain joins TRBV7-9 to TRBJ2-2; 9 nucleotides agree with TRBD1. Germline V gene sequence: CDR1 SEHNR, CDR2 FQNEAQ (reference sequence). This CDR3 spans 15 amino acids. After removal of 5 bases from V and 5 bases from J, the junction contained 6 bases not matched to a gene. The CDR3 sequence: CASSRTGARTGELFF. CDR3 in DNA: TGTGCCAGCAGCCGGACAGGGGCGAGGACCGGGGAGCTGTTTTTT.

V and J are TRBV4-1 and TRBJ1-6; no clear D gene. The CDR3 has 15 residues. Germline V lookup: CDR1 MGHRA, CDR2 YSYEKL. With 5 bases removed from V and 2 bases from J, the gap between germline ends came to 10 bases. CDR3 region: CASSEENTYNSPLHF. The CDR3 DNA follows: TGCGCCAGCAGCGAGGAGAATACCTATAATTCACCCCTCCACTTT.

The chain is built from TRBV19 and TRBJ2-5; D gene ambiguous. In germline, CDR1 is LNHDA, CDR2 SQIVND (reference sequence). The CDR3 is made up of 13 amino acids. Trimming pared 6 bases from V and 4 bases from J, leaving 12 bases between. CDR3 protein: CASSDTSGETQYF. For the CDR3, the DNA is TGTGCCAGTAGCGATACTTCCGGAGAGACCCAGTACTTC.

The genes are TRBV15 and TRBJ1-5, with no clear D. Germline assignment: CDR1 LNHNV and CDR2 YYDKDF (reference sequence). The ends were cut back, 3 bases at V and 11 bases at J, with 11 bases in the middle. CDR3 size: 12 residues. The chain's CDR3 is CATSSTARAQHF. In DNA form, the CDR3 reads TGTGCCACCAGCAGTACTGCGAGGGCCCAGCATTTT.

V and J are TRBV5-4 and TRBJ2-3, with 9 bases identical to TRBD1. Germline V CDR1 and CDR2: SGHNT, YYREEE (reference sequence). The CDR3 runs to 15 residues. J gave up 3 bases and V 5 bases, and 7 bases lay outside the gene matches. CDR3 loop: CASRLDRGVTDTQYF. The CDR3 bases are TGTGCCAGCAGGCTTGACAGGGGGGTAACAGATACGCAGTATTTT. The complete variable domain, with remaining parts taken from reference TRBV5-4 and TRBJ2-3, reads ETGVTQSPTHLIKTRGQQVTLRCSSQSGHNTVSWYQQALGQGPQFIFQYYREEENGRGNFPPRFSGLQFPNYSSELNVNALELDDSALYLCASRLDRGVTDTQYFGPGTRLTVL.

The V and J genes are TRBV2 and TRBJ2-2; D ambiguous. Trimming stripped 6 bases from V and 6 bases from J, with 20 bases between. Germline assignment: CDR1 SNHLY and CDR2 FYNNEI. This CDR3 contains 16 residues. The CDR3 nucleotides are TGTGCCAGCAGACTGTTGGCGGTGGAATTTGCCGGGGAGCTGTTTTTT. Its translation is CASRLLAVEFAGELFF.

The CDR3 DNA is TGTGCCAGCACCCTGACTAGCGGGGGCCGCAACTCCTACGAGCAGTACTTC. Translation gives CASTLTSGGRNSYEQYF. The gene calls are TRBV7-2 and TRBJ2-7; TRBD2 aligns across 12 bases. The V and J ends lost 7 bases and 0 bases, in that order; junction bases with no gene match: 10. This CDR3 contains 17 residues. Germline V CDR1 and CDR2: SGHTA, FQGNSA.

The rearrangement links TRBV5-5 to TRBJ2-7; unclear D gene. Trimming took 3 bases from V and 7 from J, leaving 8 bases between them. The length of the CDR3 is 11 residues. The V gene's germline CDR1 is SGHKS and CDR2 YYEKEE (reference sequence). DNA for the CDR3: TGTGCCAGCAGCTCGCAGGAAGAGCAGTACTTC. Translated: CASSSQEEQYF. Filled out from reference TRBV5-5 and TRBJ2-7, the complete variable domain reads DAGVTQSPTHLIKTRGQQVTLRCSPISGHKSVSWYQQVLGQGPQFIFQYYEKEERGRGNFPDRFSARQFPNYSSELNVNALLLGDSALYLCASSSQEEQYFGPGTRLTVT.

V is TRBV7-2 and J is TRBJ1-5; 10 nucleotides agree with TRBD1. Germline assignment: CDR1 SGHTA and CDR2 FQGNSA. This CDR3 contains 15 residues. V gave up 5 bases and J gave up 4 bases; unmatched junction bases: 5. CDR3 protein: CASSPGQGVNQPQHF. The CDR3 DNA follows: TGTGCCAGCAGCCCCGGACAGGGGGTAAATCAGCCCCAGCATTTT.

The chain is built from TRBV15 and TRBJ2-7; D unclear. Germline V gives CDR1 LNHNV, CDR2 YYDKDF (reference sequence). Trimming took 3 bases from V and 0 from J, leaving 9 bases between them. The CDR3 loop spans 14 amino acids. The CDR3 coding sequence is TGTGCCACCAGCAGCCGAACAAGCTCCTACGAGCAGTACTTC. Encoded protein: CATSSRTSSYEQYF.

V usage is TRBV7-9 and J usage is TRBJ1-4, with 7 bases identical to TRBD1. The CDR3 is made up of 14 amino acids. V trimming: 1 base; J trimming: 4 bases; junction bases outside the gene matches: 0. CDR1 and CDR2 (germline): SEHNR, FQNEAQ (reference sequence). The CDR3 coding sequence is TGTGCCAGCAGCTTAGACAGGGGTAATGAAAAACTGTTTTTT. It codes for CASSLDRGNEKLFF.